These 29 T cell receptor beta chains originate from one sample sequenced in a study of long-term antiretroviral therapy in people with HIV. Version v3.0 of the immunoSEQ assay was performed at survey level. Data came from immunoSEQ multiplex PCR; TCRdb stores just in-frame clones and leaves some out. This sample has fewer than 40,000 clones, with about 97% found just once. The input for sequencing was unsorted PBMCs, taken 6.9 years after starting antiretroviral therapy. Source of these receptors: a man younger than 40 with HIV.

The chain uses TRBV19 and TRBJ1-1, with D perhaps TRBD1 (5 bases). This CDR3 is 14 amino acids long. Between the trimmed V and J ends, which lost 8 bases and 1 base, there was a span of 14 bases. CDR1 and CDR2 (germline): LNHDA, SQIVND (reference sequence). The CDR3 loop is CASCEGIGNTEAFF. The CDR3, as DNA: TGTGCCAGTTGTGAGGGGATAGGGAACACTGAAGCTTTCTTT.

The rearrangement uses TRBV6-6 and TRBJ2-5; 9 bases fit TRBD1. CDR1 and CDR2 from the germline V gene are MNHNY and SVGAGI (reference sequence). V shed 4 bases, J shed 2 bases, and the junction held 5 bases outside the gene matches. This CDR3 is 15 amino acids long. CDR3 amino acids: CASSSWGQGQETQYF. The DNA of the CDR3 is TGTGCCAGCAGTTCGTGGGGACAGGGTCAAGAGACCCAGTACTTC.

This rearrangement joins TRBV9 to TRBJ2-7, with D possibly matching TRBD2 (7 bases). The CDR3 loop spans 17 amino acids. Germline V gene lookup returns CDR1 SGDLS and CDR2 YYNGEE. V was cut by 2 bases and J by 7 bases, with 25 bases left in between. The CDR3 bases are TGTGCCAGCAGCGTGGAGGCGGGGGCCGCCGCGGCTGGGGAGCAGTACTTC. Translation: CASSVEAGAAAAGEQYF.

This clone was detected only once. The rearrangement joins TRBV7-8 to TRBJ1-1, with TRBD1 as a possible D gene (6 bases). The CDR3 is made up of 13 amino acids. The V gene lost 4 bases and the J gene lost 12 bases, with 18 bases spanning the gap. Germline V gene sequence: CDR1 SGHVS, CDR2 FQNEAQ. In DNA form, the CDR3 reads TGTGCCAGCAGCTACCTTGACAGGCGTCCTCCTTTCTTT. Amino acids: CASSYLDRRPPFF.

The chain couples TRBV5-4 to TRBJ1-1, with TRBD1 identical over 8 bases. V gave up 4 bases and J gave up 4 bases; unmatched junction bases: 6. Germline V CDR1 and CDR2: SGHNT, YYREEE (reference sequence). The CDR3 is made up of 14 amino acids. The CDR3 here is CASSLQGEGTEAFF. CDR3 coding DNA: TGTGCCAGCAGCCTACAGGGGGAAGGCACTGAAGCTTTCTTT. Full variable domain (rest looked up from reference TRBV5-4 and TRBJ1-1): ETGVTQSPTHLIKTRGQQVTLRCSSQSGHNTVSWYQQALGQGPQFIFQYYREEENGRGNFPPRFSGLQFPNYSSELNVNALELDDSALYLCASSLQGEGTEAFFGQGTRLTVV.

The chain employs TRBV27 and TRBJ2-7; the D gene is possibly TRBD1 (5 bases). Looked up from germline, CDR1 is MNHEY and CDR2 is SMNVEV (reference sequence). Trimming left V 3 bases short and J 6 bases short, with 15 bases between. The CDR3 runs to 14 residues. The CDR3 sequence: CASSFGAVYREQYF. The CDR3 DNA reads TGTGCCAGCAGTTTTGGGGCTGTTTATCGCGAGCAGTACTTC.

The chain carries TRBV9 and TRBJ2-1; TRBD2 aligns across 7 bases. The junction had 3 bases not matched to a gene; V was cut back by 0 bases and J by 3 bases. Looked up from germline, CDR1 is SGDLS and CDR2 is YYNGEE. CDR3 length: 15 amino acids. The chain's CDR3 is CASSVGGGNYNEQFF. The CDR3 bases are TGTGCCAGCAGCGTAGGGGGGGGGAACTACAATGAGCAGTTCTTC.

This rearrangement joins TRBV7-2 to TRBJ2-7; 10 nucleotides match TRBD2. V was pared by 1 base and J by 6 bases, with 6 bases of the junction left unmatched. This CDR3 has 15 residues. Germline V gene data show CDR1 as SGHTA and CDR2 as FQGNSA. CDR3 residues: CASSLVGTSVSEQYF. CDR3 bases: TGTGCCAGCAGCTTAGTGGGGACTAGCGTCTCCGAGCAGTACTTC. Looking up the rest from reference TRBV7-2 and TRBJ2-7 gives the full variable domain: GAGVSQSPSNKVTEKGKDVELRCDPISGHTALYWYRQSLGQGLEFLIYFQGNSAPDKSGLPSDRFSAERTGGSVSTLTIQRTQQEDSAVYLCASSLVGTSVSEQYFGPGTRLTVT.

This clone was counted a single time. The chain joins TRBV2 to TRBJ2-3, with TRBD2 matching over 7 bases. V was pared by 5 bases and J by 5 bases, with 10 bases of the junction left unmatched. Germline values: CDR1 SNHLY, CDR2 FYNNEI. The CDR3 sequence is 15 residues long. The CDR3 region is CASSSMASGLDTQYF. The CDR3 nucleotides are TGTGCCAGCAGTTCTATGGCTAGCGGATTAGATACGCAGTATTTT.

In DNA form, the CDR3 reads TGTGCCAGCAGCTTAGCGGGTGGGGCGGGGTGGGGGACCCAGTACTTC. The encoded protein is CASSLAGGAGWGTQYF. The chain has TRBV7-8 and TRBJ2-5, with a possible D match to TRBD2 (6 bases). The CDR3 sequence is 16 residues long. V lost 0 bases and J 7 bases, leaving 18 bases between the germline ends. The germline V gene encodes CDR1 SGHVS and CDR2 FQNEAQ.

The chain joins TRBV15 to TRBJ2-3; D not certain. This CDR3 comprises 14 residues. With 5 bases removed from V and 2 bases from J, the gap between germline ends came to 11 bases. Germline V gene sequence: CDR1 LNHNV, CDR2 YYDKDF (reference sequence). In DNA, the CDR3 is TGTGCCACCAGCCCTTCCCTTTACACAGATACGCAGTATTTT. It is translated as CATSPSLYTDTQYF.

J is TRBJ2-3 and V is TRBV11-3; D is unresolved. Trimming stripped 5 bases from V and 0 bases from J, with 6 bases between. Germline V gene lookup returns CDR1 SGHNT and CDR2 YENEEA. CDR3 length: 13 amino acids. CDR3 sequence (DNA): TGTGCCAGCAGCCCGACTAGCACAGATACGCAGTATTTT. Its translation: CASSPTSTDTQYF.

The genes are TRBV4-3 and TRBJ2-7; TRBD2 agrees at 13 bases. The trim removed 3 bases at V and 1 base at J, leaving 15 bases unmatched. Germline-derived CDR1 and CDR2 are LGHNA and YSLEER. CDR3 length equals 20 residues. CDR3 in DNA: TGCGCCAGCAGCCAGGGGTTGATACTAGCGGGAGGGTCGGGATCCTACGAGCAGTACTTC. This codes for CASSQGLILAGGSGSYEQYF.

This chain uses TRBV30 with TRBJ2-1; 10 nucleotides agree with TRBD2. V shed 2 bases, J shed 4 bases, and the junction held 2 bases outside the gene matches. Looked up from germline, CDR1 is GTSNPN and CDR2 is SVGIG (reference sequence). The CDR3 runs 14 residues. As DNA, the CDR3 is TGTGCCTGGAGTAGGACTAGCGGTTACAATGAGCAGTTCTTC. Translation gives CAWSRTSGYNEQFF.

The CDR3 loop reads CASSLDSASTDTQYF. DNA for the CDR3: TGTGCCAGCAGCTTAGACAGTGCTAGCACAGATACGCAGTATTTT. The rearrangement uses TRBV7-3 and TRBJ2-3, with D possibly being TRBD1 (5 bases). V lost 2 bases and J lost 0, with 9 bases in between. The CDR3 spans 15 residues. Germline V gives CDR1 SGHTA, CDR2 FQGTGA.

In nucleotides, the CDR3 is TGCAGCGTACTTGTCGCGGGTGAAGAGACCCAGTACTTC. Its protein product is CSVLVAGEETQYF. This chain links TRBV29-1 with TRBJ2-5; perhaps TRBD2 as D (5 bases). V lost 6 bases, J lost 3 bases, and 14 bases lay in between. The CDR3 contains 13 residues. Germline CDR1 and CDR2: SQVTM and ANQGSEA.

The V gene is TRBV5-1, the J gene TRBJ1-5; D gene unclear. V dropped 4 bases and J dropped 6 bases, with 14 bases sitting between them. The CDR3 contains 14 residues. CDR1 is SGHRS and CDR2 is YFSETQ in the germline V gene. The CDR3 DNA reads TGCGCCAGCAGCCTGGGTGTGGGGAGTCAGCCCCAGCATTTT. It is translated as CASSLGVGSQPQHF. The whole variable domain, remainder taken from reference TRBV5-1 and TRBJ1-5, is KAGVTQTPRYLIKTRGQQVTLSCSPISGHRSVSWYQQTPGQGLQFLFEYFSETQRNKGNFPGRFSGRQFSNSRSEMNVSTLELGDSALYLCASSLGVGSQPQHFGDGTRLSIL.

This sequence joins TRBV20-1 and TRBJ2-7; unclear D gene. The CDR3 has 11 residues. Per germline, CDR1 DFQATT and CDR2 SNEGSKA (reference sequence). Trimming shortened V by 6 bases and J by 7 bases, and 13 bases separated the two germline ends. The CDR3 loop reads CSASKLGEQYF. CDR3 in DNA: TGCAGTGCGAGTAAGCTGGGAGAGCAGTACTTC.

This chain connects TRBV18 to TRBJ2-3, with D possibly called TRBD1 or TRBD2 (5 bases each). Looked up from germline, CDR1 is KGHSH and CDR2 is LQKENI. There are 14 residues in the CDR3. The V and J ends lost 6 bases and 0 bases respectively, with 10 bases between them. The CDR3 spells CASSTGLSTDTQYF. The CDR3 nucleotides are TGTGCCAGCTCGACGGGGCTTAGCACAGATACGCAGTATTTT.

This chain uses TRBV9 with TRBJ2-1, with D unresolved. The CDR3 runs to 13 residues. In germline, CDR1 is SGDLS, CDR2 YYNGEE. Trimming removed 0 bases at V and 5 bases at J, with 6 bases between. CDR3 DNA sequence: TGTGCCAGCAGCGTAGGGGATAACAATGAGCAGTTCTTC. Translated: CASSVGDNNEQFF.

This chain connects TRBV5-4 to TRBJ2-3; D unclear. The CDR3 has 12 amino acids. The germline V gene encodes CDR1 SGHNT and CDR2 YYREEE (reference sequence). Trimming pared 2 bases from V and 7 bases from J, leaving 8 bases between. The CDR3 DNA reads as TGTGCCAGCAGCTTAAATTTAAATACGCAGTATTTT. This encodes CASSLNLNTQYF.

This clone was found once. The gene calls are TRBV10-3 and TRBJ2-5, with TRBD2 matching 11 bases. V shed 4 bases, J shed 5 bases, and the junction held 12 bases outside the gene matches. The CDR3 length is 17 residues. The germline V gene encodes CDR1 ENHRY and CDR2 SYGVKD. CDR3 sequence: CAISGRLAGGVGETQYF. The CDR3 bases are TGTGCCATCAGTGGTCGCCTAGCGGGAGGCGTTGGGGAGACCCAGTACTTC.

The gene calls are TRBV9 and TRBJ1-1; D possibly corresponds to TRBD1 (5 bases). Trimming removed 4 bases at V and 1 base at J, with 8 bases between. CDR1 and CDR2 (germline): SGDLS, YYNGEE. The CDR3 contains 13 residues. CDR3 loop: CASSSQGNTEAFF. The CDR3 bases are TGTGCCAGCAGCTCCCAGGGGAACACTGAAGCTTTCTTT.

Note on this clone: Different DNA sequences within this sample yield the same CDR3. The rearrangement uses TRBV2 and TRBJ2-7, with D unclear. The germline V gene has CDR1 SNHLY and CDR2 FYNNEI. CDR3 length: 11 residues. V was shortened by 5 bases and J by 2 bases, with 4 bases between the two germline ends. The CDR3 loop reads CASSPTYEQYF. The CDR3 DNA follows: TGTGCCAGCAGTCCAACCTACGAGCAGTACTTC.

This sequence joins TRBV18 and TRBJ1-5; D is ambiguous. The CDR3 is made up of 12 amino acids. Germline V gives CDR1 KGHSH, CDR2 LQKENI. Trimming pared 6 bases from V and 6 bases from J, leaving 9 bases between. The CDR3 sequence is CASSREGQPQHF. In DNA form, the CDR3 reads TGTGCCAGCTCTCGGGAGGGTCAGCCCCAGCATTTT.

A word on this clone: A junction end diverges from the germline sequence, so it may reflect a read error. This chain connects TRBV7-7 to TRBJ2-1, with 7 bases that match TRBD2. From germline, CDR1 is SSHAT and CDR2 FNYEAQ (reference sequence). This CDR3 is built from 15 residues. CDR3 in amino acids: CASSPRPGGADEQFF. CDR3 in DNA: TGTGCTAGCAGCCCCCGACCGGGAGGCGCGGATGAGCAGTTCTTC.

This chain connects TRBV7-9 to TRBJ2-1; 10 nucleotides align to TRBD2. From germline, CDR1 is SEHNR and CDR2 FQNEAQ (reference sequence). The CDR3 loop spans 15 amino acids. V was pared by 5 bases and J by 5 bases, with 6 bases of the junction left unmatched. The CDR3 sequence is CASSLSGGLDNEQFF. In DNA form, the CDR3 reads TGTGCCAGCAGCCTTAGCGGGGGGTTAGACAATGAGCAGTTCTTC.

The rearrangement joins TRBV10-3 to TRBJ2-2; D not resolved. Germline CDR1 reads ENHRY; CDR2 reads SYGVKD. The CDR3 extends over 14 amino acids. Deletions cut 4 bases from V and 5 bases from J, with 11 bases between. The CDR3 nucleotides are TGTGCCATCAGTGCCTCCGTTGGGACCGGGGAGCTGTTTTTT. Its translation: CAISASVGTGELFF.

V and J are TRBV9 and TRBJ2-2; D is possibly TRBD1 (6 bases). The germline V and J ends were trimmed by 8 bases and 2 bases, with 16 bases remaining between them. In germline, CDR1 is SGDLS, CDR2 YYNGEE. The CDR3 sequence is 15 residues long. The chain's CDR3 is CASGQFFANTGELFF. The CDR3 DNA reads as TGTGCCAGTGGACAGTTCTTCGCTAACACCGGGGAGCTGTTTTTT.